The TCR beta chain described here comes from a study of cytomegalovirus exposure and HLA in healthy donors. Researchers ran the PCR with 60 Vbeta and 13 Jbeta primers. Some clones are missing from TCRdb's copy, which holds only in-frame ones; the method was immunoSEQ multiplex PCR. The sample lists some 65,000 clones, around 73% occurring once. Study outcomes and limitations: Later findings reportedly placed an Asian-associated ancestry cluster below the approximately 670-donor mean for N-insertions.

Trimming shortened V by 1 base and J by 1 base, and 13 bases separated the two germline ends. This CDR3 is built from 16 residues. The germline gives CDR1 MGHRA, CDR2 YSYEKL. For this clone: No antigen is known for it.

The source material was PBMCs. The source is a girl between 5 and 17 years old in good health and CMV-seropositive. The chain carries TRBV4-1 and TRBJ2-5, with D possibly being TRBD2 (6 bases). The CDR3 bases are TGCGCCAGCAGCCAAGCCGGGGGAGGTCTCCAAGAGACCCAGTACTTC. It translates to CASSQAGGGLQETQYF.